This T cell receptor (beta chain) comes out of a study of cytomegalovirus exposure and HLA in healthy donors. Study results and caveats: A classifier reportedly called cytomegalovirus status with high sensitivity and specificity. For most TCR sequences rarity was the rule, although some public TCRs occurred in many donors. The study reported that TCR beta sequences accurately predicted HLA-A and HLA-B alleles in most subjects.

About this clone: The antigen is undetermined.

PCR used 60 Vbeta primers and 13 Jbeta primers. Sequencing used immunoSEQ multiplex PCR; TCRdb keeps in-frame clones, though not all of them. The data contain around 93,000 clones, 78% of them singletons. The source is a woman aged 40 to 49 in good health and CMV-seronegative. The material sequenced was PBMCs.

The chain's CDR3 is CASSLAGVGQPQHF. In DNA, the CDR3 is TGTGCCAGCAGTTTAGCAGGGGTCGGGCAGCCCCAGCATTTT. This chain joins TRBV28 and TRBJ1-5, with D possibly TRBD1 on 6 matching bases. The CDR3 loop spans 14 amino acids. Trimming pared 2 bases from V and 7 bases from J, leaving 12 bases between. In germline, CDR1 is MDHEN, CDR2 SYDVKM.